This passage covers 16 T cell receptor beta chains from one sample sequenced in a study of control samples from healthy donors and cancer patients. Using immunoSEQ multiplex PCR, the repertoire was profiled, and TCRdb retains in-frame clones only, with some absent. Of about 270,000 clones detected, roughly 80% appear once; the ten largest clones hold 10% to 15%. Sequencing was carried out using PBMCs. These receptors were obtained from a woman in her sixties with lung cancer.

There are a few counts of this clone. The V and J genes are TRBV10-1 and TRBJ2-3; 13 bases align to TRBD2. Trimming at V came to 5 bases and at J to 4 bases, leaving 9 bases not matched to a gene. Germline lookup yields CDR1 WNHNN and CDR2 SYGVQD (reference sequence). The CDR3 spans 17 residues. CDR3 DNA sequence: TGCGCCAGCAGTACGGGACTAGCGGGAAAAGTAGCAGATACGCAGTATTTT. This encodes CASSTGLAGKVADTQYF.

This chain uses TRBV7-2 with TRBJ2-2; 8 bases are a match to TRBD2. The CDR3 totals 13 residues. With V trimmed by 5 bases and J by 7 bases, 3 bases remained unmatched. Looked up from germline, CDR1 is SGHTA and CDR2 is FQGNSA. CDR3 DNA sequence: TGTGCCAGCAGCCAAACTAGCGGCGGGGAGCTGTTTTTT. This sequence encodes CASSQTSGGELFF. Complete variable domain (other parts from reference TRBV7-2 and TRBJ2-2): GAGVSQSPSNKVTEKGKDVELRCDPISGHTALYWYRQSLGQGLEFLIYFQGNSAPDKSGLPSDRFSAERTGGSVSTLTIQRTQQEDSAVYLCASSQTSGGELFFGEGSRLTVL.

V and J are TRBV11-2 and TRBJ1-3; D gene uncertain. V shed 1 base and J shed 4 bases, with 14 bases lying between them. Germline CDR1 reads SGHAT; CDR2 reads FQNNGV. There are 16 residues in the CDR3. In DNA form, the CDR3 reads TGTGCCAGCAGCTTAGGCCGGGCTGCGGGCGGAAACACCATATATTTT. Translated, it gives CASSLGRAAGGNTIYF.

This chain uses TRBV13 with TRBJ1-6, with D hard to call. CDR3 size: 16 residues. The ends were cut back, 2 bases at V and 6 bases at J, with 14 bases in the middle. The germline gives CDR1 PRHDT, CDR2 FYEKMQ (reference sequence). CDR3 residues: CASSLQPGLFNSPLHF. The CDR3 DNA is TGTGCCAGCAGCTTACAACCCGGACTGTTTAATTCACCCCTCCACTTT.

The chain links TRBV7-6 to TRBJ2-1, with D tentatively TRBD1 (7 bases). Germline CDR1 and CDR2: SGHVS and FNYEAQ. The V gene lost 5 bases and the J gene lost 5 bases, with 19 bases spanning the gap. This CDR3 region has 16 residues. The CDR3: CASSPTAGQSHNEQFF. The CDR3 DNA sequence: TGTGCCAGCAGCCCGACCGCGGGACAGTCTCACAATGAGCAGTTCTTC. The entire variable domain, with the rest obtained from reference TRBV7-6 and TRBJ2-1, is as follows: GAGVSQSPRYKVTKRGQDVALRCDPISGHVSLYWYRQALGQGPEFLTYFNYEAQQDKSGLPNDRFSAERPEGSISTLTIQRTEQRDSAMYRCASSPTAGQSHNEQFFGPGTRLTVL.

The rearrangement links TRBV2 to TRBJ1-1, with D unresolved. This CDR3 is 16 amino acids long. Germline CDR1 SNHLY, CDR2 FYNNEI. Trimming took 0 bases from V and 0 from J, leaving 11 bases between them. In DNA form, the CDR3 reads TGTGCCAGCAGTGAAGCCCCAGGTGGAGTGAACACTGAAGCTTTCTTT. Its protein product is CASSEAPGGVNTEAFF.

The chain links TRBV7-2 to TRBJ2-5, with 8 positions matching TRBD2. The CDR3 runs 14 residues. Per the germline V gene, CDR1 is SGHTA and CDR2 is FQGNSA. V lost 5 bases to trimming and J lost 1 base; unmatched junction nucleotides: 3. The CDR3 loop reads CASSLSGIQETQYF. CDR3 in DNA: TGTGCCAGCAGCCTTAGCGGGATCCAAGAGACCCAGTACTTC.

The chain joins TRBV18 to TRBJ1-6; D ambiguous. From germline, CDR1 is KGHSH and CDR2 LQKENI. The CDR3 has 15 residues. Trimming left V 2 bases short and J 7 bases short, with 12 bases between. The CDR3 loop is CASSPGQIENSPLHF. The CDR3 DNA sequence: TGTGCCAGCTCACCAGGGCAAATTGAAAATTCACCCCTCCACTTT.

The chain combines TRBV7-2 with TRBJ1-6; no definite D call. The CDR3 length is 13 residues. Germline values: CDR1 SGHTA, CDR2 FQGNSA. With 5 bases removed from V and 10 bases from J, the gap between germline ends came to 12 bases. The CDR3 spells CASSPQNPSPLHF. In DNA, the CDR3 is TGTGCCAGCAGCCCGCAGAACCCATCACCCCTCCACTTT.

The chain is built from TRBV6-5 and TRBJ2-7; no clear D. V lost 0 bases, J lost 2 bases, and 8 bases lay in between. The CDR3 runs to 14 residues. Germline V CDR1 and CDR2: MNHEY, SVGAGI. CDR3 protein: CASSYSTRPYEQYF. Here the CDR3 DNA reads TGTGCCAGCAGTTACTCTACCAGACCCTACGAGCAGTACTTC.

The V and J genes are TRBV11-2 and TRBJ2-7; D gene unclear. In germline, CDR1 is SGHAT, CDR2 FQNNGV. V was shortened by 3 bases and J by 5 bases, with 11 bases between the two germline ends. The CDR3 is 13 residues long. The CDR3 reads CASSFAQSHEQYF. The CDR3 DNA follows: TGTGCCAGCAGCTTCGCGCAGTCCCACGAGCAGTACTTC.

The table lists this clone with a few counts. The rearrangement uses TRBV10-1 and TRBJ1-3, with a weak D call TRBD1 (5 bases). The V and J ends lost 3 bases and 2 bases respectively, with 11 bases between them. Germline loops: CDR1 WNHNN, CDR2 SYGVQD (reference sequence). The CDR3 is made up of 15 amino acids. CDR3 amino acids: CASSESGQPGNTIYF. The CDR3 DNA reads TGCGCCAGCAGTGAATCAGGGCAGCCTGGAAACACCATATATTTT.

The V and J genes are TRBV5-4 and TRBJ2-1; TRBD1 aligns across 7 bases. V was pared by 3 bases and J by 9 bases, with 6 bases of the junction left unmatched. The CDR3 consists of 13 residues. Germline V CDR1 and CDR2: SGHNT, YYREEE (reference sequence). In nucleotides, the CDR3 is TGTGCCAGCAGCTGGGACAGAAAGGGTGAGCAGTTCTTC. It translates to CASSWDRKGEQFF.

The chain carries TRBV18 and TRBJ1-2; unclear D gene. CDR1 KGHSH and CDR2 LQKENI come from the germline V gene. The V end lost 6 bases, the J end lost 6 bases, and 23 bases lay between the germline ends. The CDR3 is 16 residues long. The CDR3 DNA sequence: TGTGCCAGCTCCTCCCCCGGGTCGCTAAGTGGAAATGGCTACACCTTC. It is translated as CASSSPGSLSGNGYTF.

This clone was seen a handful of times. This chain links TRBV24-1 with TRBJ1-2, with 11 bases matching TRBD1. The V segment lost 3 bases and the J segment 7 bases; nucleotides outside the gene matches: 6. The germline V gene encodes CDR1 KGHDR and CDR2 SFDVKD. The CDR3 is 15 residues long. The DNA of the CDR3 is TGTGCCACCAGTGATAACGGACAGGGGGCGTCTGGCTACACCTTC. Encoded protein: CATSDNGQGASGYTF.

The rearrangement links TRBV21-1 to TRBJ2-1; the DNA was not used to check the table's D call, TRBD2. TRBV21-1 corresponds to a pseudogene. There are 16 residues in the CDR3. The CDR3 is CASSTPLARFYNEQFF. In DNA form, the CDR3 reads TGTGCCAGCAGCACCCCCTTAGCGCGCTTTTACAATGAGCAGTTCTTC.